This TCR beta chain originates from a study of control samples from healthy donors and cancer patients. This clone is a singleton in its sample. Assay used: immunoSEQ multiplex PCR; TCRdb lists only in-frame clones, some missing. The table shows 100,000 to 150,000 clones, with 80% to 95% occurring only once. The J segment lost 5 bases and the V segment lost 5 bases, leaving 3 bases of the junction unmatched. The CDR3 has 13 residues. The genes are TRBV12-3 or TRBV12-4 and TRBJ2-7; 10 bases map to TRBD1. The specimen was blood. This clonotype originated in a man aged 40-49 years in good health. This chain's CDR3 is CASSRDRGHEQYF. CDR3 DNA sequence: TGTGCCAGCAGTAGGGACAGGGGCCACGAGCAGTACTTC.